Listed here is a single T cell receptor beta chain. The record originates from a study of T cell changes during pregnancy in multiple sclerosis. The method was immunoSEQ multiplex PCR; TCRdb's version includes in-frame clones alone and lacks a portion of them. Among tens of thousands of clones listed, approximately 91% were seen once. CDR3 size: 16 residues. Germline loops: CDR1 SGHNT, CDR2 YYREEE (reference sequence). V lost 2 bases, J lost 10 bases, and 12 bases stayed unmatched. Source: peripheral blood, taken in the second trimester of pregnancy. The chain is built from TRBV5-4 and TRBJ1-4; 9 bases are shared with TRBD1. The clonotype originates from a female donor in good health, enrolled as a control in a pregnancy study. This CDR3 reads CASSFSPQGARAKLFF. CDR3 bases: TGTGCCAGCAGCTTTTCCCCACAGGGGGCTCGAGCAAAACTGTTTTTT.